This T cell receptor beta chain was identified during a study of post-analysis software for immune sequencing data. Study-level points and caveats: Higher frequency in patients than in controls was seen for a handful of TRBV segments, with TRBV5-6, TRBV5-1 and TRBV20-1 among them.

Every TCR beta cDNA library bore unique molecular identifiers. TCRdb passed the PCR reads through MiXCR, listing each CDR3 protein once. This repertoire shows roughly 650,000 distinct CDR3 sequences, around 64% found once; its top ten account for approximately 10%. This clonotype was seen just once. The antigen is not known. The CDR3 runs to 15 residues. Trimming left V 5 bases short and J 5 bases short, with 19 bases between. Germline V CDR1 and CDR2: MNHEY, SMNVEV (reference sequence). The V gene is TRBV27, the J gene TRBJ2-7; tentative D call: TRBD2 (6 bases). The sequence was obtained from a girl aged 2-10 years with multiple sclerosis. The sample was blood. CDR3 sequence: CASSLGSPWGDEQYF. CDR3 coding DNA: TGTGCCAGCAGTCTAGGGTCCCCTTGGGGGGACGAGCAGTACTTC.